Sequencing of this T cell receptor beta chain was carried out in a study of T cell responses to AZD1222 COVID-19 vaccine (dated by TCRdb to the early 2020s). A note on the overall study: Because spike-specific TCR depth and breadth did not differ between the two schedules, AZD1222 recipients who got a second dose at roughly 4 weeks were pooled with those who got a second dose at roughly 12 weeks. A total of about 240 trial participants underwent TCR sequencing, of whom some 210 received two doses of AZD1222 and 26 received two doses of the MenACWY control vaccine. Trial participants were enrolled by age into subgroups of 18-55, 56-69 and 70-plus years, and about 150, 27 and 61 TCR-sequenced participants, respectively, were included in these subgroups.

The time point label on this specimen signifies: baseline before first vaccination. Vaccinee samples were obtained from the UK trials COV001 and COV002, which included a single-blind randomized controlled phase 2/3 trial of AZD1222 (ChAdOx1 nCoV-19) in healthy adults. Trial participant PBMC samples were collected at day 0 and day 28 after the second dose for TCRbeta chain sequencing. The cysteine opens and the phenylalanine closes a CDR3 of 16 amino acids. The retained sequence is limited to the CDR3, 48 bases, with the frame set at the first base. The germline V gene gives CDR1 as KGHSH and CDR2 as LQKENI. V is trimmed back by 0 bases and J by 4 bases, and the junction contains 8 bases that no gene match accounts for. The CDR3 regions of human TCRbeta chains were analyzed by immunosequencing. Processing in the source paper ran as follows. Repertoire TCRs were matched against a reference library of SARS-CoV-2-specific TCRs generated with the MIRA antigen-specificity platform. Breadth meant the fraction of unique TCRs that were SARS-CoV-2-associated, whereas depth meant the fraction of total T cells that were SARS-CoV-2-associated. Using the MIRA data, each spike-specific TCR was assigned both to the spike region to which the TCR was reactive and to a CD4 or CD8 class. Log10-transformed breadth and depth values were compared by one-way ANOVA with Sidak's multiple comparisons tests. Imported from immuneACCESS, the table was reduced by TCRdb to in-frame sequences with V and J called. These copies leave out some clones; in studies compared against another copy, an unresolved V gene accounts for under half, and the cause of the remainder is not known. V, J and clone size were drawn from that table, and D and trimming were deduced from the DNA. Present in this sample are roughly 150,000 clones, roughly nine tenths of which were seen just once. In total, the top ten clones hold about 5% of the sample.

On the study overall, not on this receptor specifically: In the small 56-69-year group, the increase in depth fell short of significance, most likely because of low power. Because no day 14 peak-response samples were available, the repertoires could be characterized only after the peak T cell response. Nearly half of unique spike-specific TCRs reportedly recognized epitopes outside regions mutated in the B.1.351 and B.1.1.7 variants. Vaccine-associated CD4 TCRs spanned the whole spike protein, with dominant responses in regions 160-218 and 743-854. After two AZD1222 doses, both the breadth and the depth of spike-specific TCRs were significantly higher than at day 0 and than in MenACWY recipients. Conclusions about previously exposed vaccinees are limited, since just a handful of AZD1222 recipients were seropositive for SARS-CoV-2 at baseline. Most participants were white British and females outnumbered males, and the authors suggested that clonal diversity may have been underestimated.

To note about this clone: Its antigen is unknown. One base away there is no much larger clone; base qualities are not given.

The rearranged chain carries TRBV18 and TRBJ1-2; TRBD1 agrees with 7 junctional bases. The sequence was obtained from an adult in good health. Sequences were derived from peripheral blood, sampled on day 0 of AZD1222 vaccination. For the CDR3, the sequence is CASSPPLDRVSYGYTF. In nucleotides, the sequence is TGTGCCAGCTCACCACCGCTCGACAGGGTGAGCTATGGCTACACCTTC.